This is a list of T cell receptor beta chains from one sample in a study of shared clonotypes between healthy human individuals. Repertoires were generated with immunoSEQ multiplex PCR, while TCRdb's copy carries only in-frame clones and drops some. The profile covers about a million clones, with approximately 68% appearing a single time and approximately 1.5% taken by the ten largest. The sequenced sample consisted of memory CD4+ T cells sorted from blood. The receptors were gathered from a man aged 18-30 years in good health. Each CDR3 is given with its conserved first and last residue. D genes are given only for firm matches. Rows may omit the clone size; those that give it use once, few, many or a size class.

v_gene	j_gene	abundance	d_gene	CDR3aa	CDR3nt
TRBV27	TRBJ2-7	NA	TRBD1	CASSLFGQEYEQYF	TGTGCCAGCAGTTTATTTGGACAGGAATACGAGCAGTACTTC
TRBV5-1	TRBJ2-1	NA	TRBD2	CASSLELADYNEQFF	TGCGCCAGCAGCTTAGAACTAGCGGACTACAATGAGCAGTTCTTC
TRBV5-1	TRBJ2-2	few	NA	CASSPEGGRSGELFF	TGCGCCAGCAGCCCCGAGGGGGGGCGGTCCGGGGAGCTGTTTTTT
TRBV6-5	TRBJ2-7	NA	NA	CASSNGGQPSYEQYF	TGTGCCAGCAGTAACGGCGGGCAGCCGTCCTACGAGCAGTACTTC
TRBV5-1	TRBJ2-5	NA	TRBD1	CASSFSTGMGQYF	TGCGCCAGCAGCTTCTCGACAGGGATGGGCCAGTACTTC
TRBV9	TRBJ2-3	NA	NA	CASRGRGTDTQYF	TGTGCCAGCAGAGGGCGGGGCACAGATACGCAGTATTTT
TRBV9	TRBJ2-1	few	TRBD1	CASSVAPPGQGGFEEFF	TGTGCCAGCAGCGTAGCCCCACCGGGACAGGGAGGGTTCGAGGAGTTCTTC
TRBV19	TRBJ1-1	NA	TRBD1	CASSILGQGAGKTEAFF	TGTGCCAGTAGTATATTAGGACAGGGAGCGGGAAAAACTGAAGCTTTCTTT
TRBV30	TRBJ1-6	NA	TRBD1	CAWRTGGDSPLHF	TGTGCCTGGAGGACAGGGGGCGATTCACCCCTCCACTTT
TRBV7-8	TRBJ1-2	once	NA	CASSLDEGPSGYTF	TGTGCCAGCAGCTTAGATGAGGGACCCTCGGGCTACACCTTC
TRBV30	TRBJ1-2	NA	TRBD1	CAWNRGSEDYGYTF	TGTGCCTGGAACAGGGGTAGCGAGGACTATGGCTACACCTTC
TRBV10-1	TRBJ2-3	few	NA	CASSEGATDTQYF	TGCGCCAGCAGTGAGGGGGCAACAGATACGCAGTATTTT
TRBV30	TRBJ2-7	NA	TRBD1	CAWTYGTGGYEQYF	TGTGCCTGGACTTACGGGACAGGGGGCTACGAGCAGTACTTC
TRBV5-5	TRBJ1-1	NA	NA	CASSLGENTEAFF	TGTGCCAGCAGCTTGGGAGAGAACACTGAAGCTTTCTTT
TRBV10-2	TRBJ1-6	once	NA	CASSGQSTRNSPLHF	TGCGCCAGCAGTGGTCAATCAACACGTAATTCACCCCTCCACTTT
TRBV19	TRBJ2-4	NA	NA	CASSGVTKNIQYF	TGTGCCAGTAGCGGGGTGACCAAAAACATTCAGTACTTC
TRBV28	TRBJ1-1	once	TRBD1	CASSSKTGQAFF	TGTGCCAGCAGTTCAAAGACAGGGCAAGCTTTCTTT
TRBV4-3	TRBJ2-6	NA	TRBD2	CASHRDRLAGPSGANVLTF	TGCGCCAGCCATCGGGATCGACTAGCGGGACCCTCGGGGGCCAACGTCCTGACTTTC
TRBV14	TRBJ2-1	NA	TRBD2	CASSQSTSAYNEQFF	TGTGCCAGCAGCCAGTCGACTAGCGCGTACAATGAGCAGTTCTTC
TRBV7-2	TRBJ2-7	NA	NA	CASSILPGSHEQYF	TGTGCCAGCAGCATCTTACCAGGGTCCCACGAGCAGTACTTC
TRBV28	TRBJ1-1	NA	TRBD1	CATGQGLNTEAFF	TGTGCCACCGGACAGGGCTTGAACACTGAAGCTTTCTTT
TRBV29-1	TRBJ2-2	NA	NA	CSGWGRYTGELFF	TGCAGCGGCTGGGGCCGCTACACCGGGGAGCTGTTTTTT
TRBV6-6	TRBJ1-1	once	TRBD1	CASSYPQGQMNTEAFF	TGTGCCAGCAGTTACCCCCAGGGACAGATGAACACTGAAGCTTTCTTT
TRBV5-4	TRBJ1-2	NA	NA	CASSPPDGNYGYTF	TGTGCCAGCAGCCCCCCCGATGGTAACTATGGCTACACCTTC
TRBV5-1	TRBJ2-1	NA	TRBD2	CASSSTSGRAQDEQFF	TGCGCCAGCAGCTCAACTAGCGGGAGGGCCCAAGATGAGCAGTTCTTC
TRBV5-1	TRBJ2-5	NA	TRBD2	CASSLDYTSAETQYF	TGCGCCAGCAGCTTGGATTACACTAGCGCCGAGACCCAGTACTTC
TRBV10-3	TRBJ1-1	few	NA	CAISESDKEKAFF	TGTGCCATCAGTGAGTCGGACAAGGAGAAAGCTTTCTTT
TRBV5-6	TRBJ1-1	many	TRBD1	CASSFGTGKVMNTEAFF	TGTGCCAGCAGCTTCGGGACAGGGAAAGTGATGAACACTGAAGCTTTCTTT
TRBV27	TRBJ2-7	NA	NA	CASSLYPGDGYEQYF	TGTGCCAGCAGTTTATATCCAGGAGATGGATACGAGCAGTACTTC
TRBV30	TRBJ2-1	NA	NA	CAWSDRTEQFF	TGTGCCTGGAGTGACAGAACTGAGCAGTTCTTC
TRBV5-6	TRBJ2-7	NA	TRBD2	CASSSSGGGWREQYF	TGTGCCAGCAGCTCTAGCGGGGGGGGATGGCGCGAGCAGTACTTC
TRBV7-2	TRBJ2-7	NA	NA	CASSPPGGGSLYEQYF	TGTGCCAGCAGCCCTCCTGGGGGGGGCTCCTTATACGAGCAGTACTTC
TRBV7-2	TRBJ2-3	NA	NA	CASSLHASTQYF	TGTGCCAGCAGCTTACATGCCAGTACGCAGTATTTT
TRBV28	TRBJ2-7	NA	NA	CASSLPRGYEQYF	TGTGCCAGCAGCCTCCCCAGGGGCTACGAGCAGTACTTC
TRBV19	TRBJ1-5	NA	NA	CASSIEADRRPQHF	TGTGCCAGTAGTATTGAGGCAGACCGCAGGCCCCAGCATTTT
TRBV6-5	TRBJ1-6	NA	NA	CASSRGYGANSPLHF	TGTGCCTCATCCCGGGGGTACGGGGCCAATTCACCCCTCCACTTT
TRBV7-6	TRBJ2-2	NA	NA	CASSSRYGAPGNTGELFF	TGTGCCAGCAGCTCAAGATATGGGGCGCCTGGTAACACCGGGGAGCTGTTTTTT
TRBV7-2	TRBJ2-1	NA	TRBD2	CASSLNLAGYNEQFF	TGTGCCAGCAGCTTAAACTTAGCGGGGTACAATGAGCAGTTCTTC
TRBV7-9	TRBJ2-7	few	TRBD1	CASGRDSNYEQYF	TGTGCCAGCGGCCGGGACAGCAACTACGAGCAGTACTTC